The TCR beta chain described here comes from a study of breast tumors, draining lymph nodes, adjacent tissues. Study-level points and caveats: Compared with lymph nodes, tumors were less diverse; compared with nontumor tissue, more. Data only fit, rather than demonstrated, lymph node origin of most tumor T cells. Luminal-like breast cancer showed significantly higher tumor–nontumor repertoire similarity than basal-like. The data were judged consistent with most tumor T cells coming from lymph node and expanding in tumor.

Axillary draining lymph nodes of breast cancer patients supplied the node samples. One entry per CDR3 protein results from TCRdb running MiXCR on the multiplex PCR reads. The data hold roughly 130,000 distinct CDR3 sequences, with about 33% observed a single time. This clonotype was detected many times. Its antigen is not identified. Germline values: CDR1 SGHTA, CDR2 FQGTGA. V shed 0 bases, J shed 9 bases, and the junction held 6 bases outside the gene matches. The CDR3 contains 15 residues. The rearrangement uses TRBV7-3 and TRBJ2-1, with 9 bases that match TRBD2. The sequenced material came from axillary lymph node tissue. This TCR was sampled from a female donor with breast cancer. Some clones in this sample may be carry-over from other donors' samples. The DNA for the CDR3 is TGTGCCAGCAGCTTAACGGCGGGGGGGCGCGGTGAGCAGTTCTTC. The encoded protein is CASSLTAGGRGEQFF.